Each of the 19 T cell receptor beta chains below was sequenced from the same sample in a study of vaccination and CD4 T cells after COVID-19. These receptors' targets are unknown. The Oncomine TCR Beta short-read assay was what sequenced the DNA obtained from cultured CD4+ T cells. A single record per CDR3 protein comes from TCRdb applying MiXCR to the PCR reads. The data show 15,000 to 20,000 distinct CDR3 sequences, 35% to 45% seen once. Treatment: approximately 10-day PBMC culture with coronavirus spike peptide pools or control peptides (ViraFEST assay). The sequencing used CD4+ T cells from blood, cultured in vitro, collected before SARS-CoV-2 vaccination. These receptors were obtained from a human donor who received a COVID-19 vaccine.

This clonotype has a handful of counts. The chain couples TRBV12-3 or TRBV12-4 to TRBJ1-1; D remains unclear. This CDR3 spans 13 amino acids. V gave up 8 bases and J gave up 0 bases, with 10 bases separating them. The chain's CDR3 is CASGQTVNTEAFF. The CDR3 DNA follows: TGTGCCAGCGGGCAAACAGTGAACACTGAAGCTTTCTTT.

V is TRBV7-9 and J is TRBJ1-2, with D perhaps TRBD1 (5 bases). Germline assignment: CDR1 SEHNR and CDR2 FQNEAQ (reference sequence). V was cut by 4 bases and J by 6 bases, with 21 bases left in between. The length of the CDR3 is 16 residues. CDR3 DNA: TGTGCCAGCAGCTCTGGGGGGGACCGCGCGTCTAATGGCTACACCTTC. Amino acid sequence: CASSSGGDRASNGYTF.

The genes are TRBV11-3 and TRBJ2-1, with a possible D match to TRBD1 (5 bases). Near its end, the DNA agrees better with TRBJ2-7, so the J call may be wrong. Germline CDR1 reads SGHNT; CDR2 reads YENEEA. The CDR3 spans 13 residues. The CDR3 bases are TGTGCCAGCAGCTTGGGGCAGGGATTGGAGCAGTACTTC. The encoded protein is CASSLGQGLEQYF.

This clonotype was seen a handful of times. The V and J genes are TRBV19 and TRBJ1-1; 7 nucleotides agree with TRBD1. The CDR3 contains 17 residues. Germline CDR1 and CDR2: LNHDA and SQIVND (reference sequence). V gave up 5 bases and J gave up 3 bases; unmatched junction bases: 15. The CDR3 DNA reads TGTGCCAGTAGTCCCAGGGAGGGGGCGGTTTGGGACACTGAAGCTTTCTTT. This codes for CASSPREGAVWDTEAFF.

This chain connects TRBV2 to TRBJ2-7, with 8 bases lining up with TRBD2. The CDR3 covers 14 residues. Germline-derived CDR1 and CDR2 are SNHLY and FYNNEI. V lost 4 bases, J lost 6 bases, and 8 bases stayed unmatched. The CDR3 DNA follows: TGTGCCAGCAGTGGGGCGGGGGGCCTCTCCGAGCAGTACTTC. The encoded protein is CASSGAGGLSEQYF.

The chain has TRBV5-1 and TRBJ2-3; no definite D call. CDR1 is SGHRS and CDR2 is YFSETQ in the germline V gene. Between the trimmed V and J ends, which lost 3 bases and 0 bases, there was a span of 11 bases. There are 15 residues in the CDR3. The chain's CDR3 is CASSWLSRSTDTQYF. CDR3 DNA: TGCGCCAGCAGCTGGCTAAGCAGGAGCACAGATACGCAGTATTTT.

The CDR3 region has the DNA TGTGCCAGCAGTGCCGATCTGGGTCTAGCCACAGATACGCAGTATTTT. Its translation is CASSADLGLATDTQYF. The chain carries TRBV6-1 and TRBJ2-3; D might be TRBD2 (5 bases). Trimming took off 4 bases at V and 2 bases at J, with 16 bases between the two ends. Germline values: CDR1 MNHNS, CDR2 SASEGT. The CDR3 is 16 amino acids.

The rearrangement joins TRBV14 to TRBJ2-7; D tentatively reads TRBD1 or TRBD2 (6 bases each). This CDR3 contains 16 residues. CDR1 and CDR2 from the germline V gene are SGHDN and FVKESK. Between the trimmed V and J ends, which lost 4 bases and 2 bases, there was a span of 18 bases. CDR3 nucleotides: TGTGCCAGCAGCCGTAAGCCTGACGGGGGCCCCTACGAGCAGTACTTC. It codes for CASSRKPDGGPYEQYF.

By sample share, this clonotype is medium-sized. The chain combines TRBV19 with TRBJ2-7; the D is unclear. With 5 bases removed from V and 7 bases from J, the gap between germline ends came to 15 bases. Per germline, CDR1 LNHDA and CDR2 SQIVND (reference sequence). The CDR3 has 13 residues. CDR3 region: CASSPRSLGEQYF. CDR3 coding DNA: TGTGCCAGTAGTCCCCGTTCGTTGGGGGAGCAGTACTTC.

A few counts support this clonotype. The chain employs TRBV19 and TRBJ1-1, with 8 bases lining up with TRBD1. The germline V gene encodes CDR1 LNHDA and CDR2 SQIVND (reference sequence). This CDR3 region has 15 residues. Trimming removed 3 bases from V and 6 bases from J; junction bases left unmatched: 9. CDR3 in DNA: TGTGCCAGTAGTATGACAGGGGCCCGGATCGCTGAAGCTTTCTTT. Its translation is CASSMTGARIAEAFF.

This clonotype was found a few times. The chain couples TRBV14 to TRBJ1-2; 10 bases match TRBD1. The V gene end was trimmed by 6 bases and the J gene end by 4 bases; junction bases not matched to a gene: 8. The germline CDR1 and CDR2 sequences are SGHDN and FVKESK. The CDR3 contains 15 residues. The CDR3 nucleotides read TGTGCCAGCAGTCCCGGGACAGGGGCGATCTATGGCTACACCTTC. It is translated as CASSPGTGAIYGYTF.

The CDR3 DNA follows: TGTGCCAGCAGTTTAGACAGGAACACAGATACGCAGTATTTT. This encodes CASSLDRNTDTQYF. V and J are TRBV27 and TRBJ2-3; D perhaps matches TRBD1 (6 bases). Germline V gives CDR1 MNHEY, CDR2 SMNVEV (reference sequence). This CDR3 has 14 residues. V lost 2 bases and J 2 bases, leaving 8 bases between the germline ends.

This chain joins TRBV23-1 and TRBJ2-3, with TRBD2 identical over 11 bases. TRBV23-1 is sorted into the ORF group, with uncertain function. The CDR3 is 16 amino acids. V was clipped by 6 bases and J by 2 bases; unmatched bases: 7. The CDR3 DNA reads TGCGCCAGCAGAGACAGACTAGCGGGGAACACAGATACGCAGTATTTT. It is translated as CASRDRLAGNTDTQYF.

The V and J genes are TRBV20-1 and TRBJ2-7, with 8 bases matching TRBD1. The germline V gene has CDR1 DFQATT and CDR2 SNEGSKA (reference sequence). CDR3 length: 14 residues. Germline trimming cut 5 bases from V and 0 bases from J; bases unmatched to any gene: 6. The CDR3 is CSALRTGYSYEQYF. The CDR3 DNA follows: TGCAGTGCTCTTCGGACAGGGTACTCCTACGAGCAGTACTTC.

This clonotype was counted a few times. The rearrangement joins TRBV27 to TRBJ2-1, with 10 positions matching TRBD2. CDR3 length: 15 amino acids. The V segment lost 6 bases and the J segment 7 bases; nucleotides outside the gene matches: 9. CDR1 and CDR2 from the germline V gene are MNHEY and SMNVEV (reference sequence). CDR3 protein: CASRPSAGGWNEQFF. The CDR3 DNA reads as TGTGCCAGCAGGCCTTCAGCGGGGGGGTGGAATGAGCAGTTCTTC.

The chain links TRBV7-9 to TRBJ1-2; no clear D gene. Per the germline V gene, CDR1 is SEHNR and CDR2 is FQNEAQ (reference sequence). This CDR3 has 13 amino acids. V was cut by 5 bases and J by 4 bases, with 11 bases left in between. CDR3 nucleotides: TGTGCCAGCAGCGCGGACGGACCCTATGGCTACACCTTC. Protein sequence: CASSADGPYGYTF.

This chain uses TRBV6-1 with TRBJ2-7; 8 nucleotides line up with TRBD1. J gave up 6 bases and V 4 bases, and 8 bases lay outside the gene matches. The CDR3 is 14 residues long. CDR1 is MNHNS, CDR2 SASEGT, per germline. CDR3 residues: CASSAGQGLAEQYF. The CDR3 DNA follows: TGTGCCAGCAGTGCCGGACAGGGCCTGGCCGAGCAGTACTTC.

This clonotype was observed a handful of times. This chain joins TRBV12-3 or TRBV12-4 and TRBJ1-1; D is unclear. Trimming shortened V by 7 bases and J by 1 base, and 16 bases separated the two germline ends. The CDR3 contains 15 residues. CDR3 bases: TGTGCCAGCACTCCCGAGAAGGGAAGGAACACTGAAGCTTTCTTT. It codes for CASTPEKGRNTEAFF.

Only a few counts were recorded for this clonotype. The CDR3 DNA reads as TGTGCCTGGAGTGTAAGGTACCTAGGAACCGGGGAGCTGTTTTTT. Translating it yields CAWSVRYLGTGELFF. This sequence joins TRBV30 and TRBJ2-2; D uncertain. The CDR3 is made up of 15 amino acids. Trimming cost V 0 bases and J 5 bases, with 13 bases left between them. Germline assignment: CDR1 GTSNPN and CDR2 SVGIG (reference sequence).